This entry concerns a single TCR beta chain. Its antigen is unidentified. The sample belongs to a study of graft-versus-host responses after intestinal transplantation. Study summary: Multivisceral, liver-intestinal, or isolated intestinal transplants were given to recipients. Following induction with anti-thymocyte globulin, all recipients were given tacrolimus and steroids for two to four years.

Study-wide points: Graft-donor T cell macrochimerism coincided with high graft-versus-host to host-versus-graft clonal ratios in allografts. Peak circulating GvH clone levels tracked with early post-transplant HvG declines.

The ends were cut back, 0 bases at V and 4 bases at J, with 13 bases in the middle. This CDR3 comprises 15 residues. In germline, CDR1 is SGHNT, CDR2 YYREEE (reference sequence). Assay: immunoSEQ multiplex PCR; the TCRdb copy retains only in-frame clones and omits some. The sample yields some 79,000 clones, around 90% seen once. The source of this sequence is a human donor who received an intestinal transplant. The sequenced sample was unstimulated CD4+ T cells sorted from spleen or lymph node cells, obtained before intestinal transplant. The chain combines TRBV5-4 with TRBJ1-2; weak D call: TRBD1 (5 bases). The CDR3 loop reads CASSLGQPQGYGYTF. The CDR3, as DNA: TGTGCCAGCAGCTTGGGACAGCCCCAAGGCTATGGCTACACCTTC.